The T cell receptor beta chain described here comes from a study of T-cell reconstitution after alpha-beta-depleted transplantation in children. Points from the study as a whole: At one year after transplant, newly produced T cells mostly accounted for T-cell counts and diversity. Elevated TCRbeta diversity at day 60 was traced, in some patients, to surviving recipient T cells and thymic progenitors. In patients about two months after transplant, alpha-beta T cells reportedly arose from several hundred expanded graft clones.

Unique molecular identifiers were incorporated during preparation of the TCRbeta library. TCRdb reprocessed the PCR reads via MiXCR and lists one record per CDR3 protein. The sample has about 610,000 distinct CDR3 sequences, around 27% seen once. J lost 5 bases, V lost 3 bases, and 4 bases had no gene match. Germline CDR1 KGHDR, CDR2 SFDVKD. The CDR3 has 15 residues. Of note for this clonotype: Its antigen remains unknown.

The material sequenced was PBMCs, taken before TCRalphabeta/CD19-depleted stem cell transplant. V and J are TRBV24-1 and TRBJ2-2; TRBD1 matches at 8 bases. The receptor was isolated from a boy less than two years old with Wiskott-Aldrich syndrome, due to receive a stem cell transplant. CDR3 coding DNA: TGTGCCACCAGTGATGGGACAGGCGGGACCGGGGAGCTGTTTTTT. Translating it yields CATSDGTGGTGELFF.